This is a list of T cell receptor beta chains from one sample in a study of CD8+ T cells in alopecia areata. Produced via immunoSEQ multiplex PCR; TCRdb's table is partial and in-frame only. The sample has about 140,000 clones; roughly 86% are singletons. Sequences were derived from CD8+ T cells sorted from blood, sampled at week 4, from a patient treated with tofacitinib. Every receptor here comes from a human donor with alopecia areata. Each CDR3 is given with its conserved first and last residue. D genes are given only for firm matches. Rows may omit the clone size; those that give it use once, few, many or a size class.

V	D	size	J	CDR3	DNA
TRBV10-3	TRBD1	once	TRBJ2-6	CAISGTGEDGANVLTF	TGTGCCATCAGCGGGACAGGGGAAGATGGGGCCAACGTCCTGACTTTC
TRBV12-5	TRBD1	once	TRBJ1-5	CASGLDRGPDQPQHF	TGTGCTAGTGGACTCGACAGGGGGCCAGATCAGCCCCAGCATTTT
TRBV9	TRBD1	.	TRBJ1-2	CASSVAPGQGSGGYTF	TGTGCCAGCAGCGTAGCTCCGGGACAGGGGTCTGGCGGCTACACCTTC
TRBV6-1	TRBD2	.	TRBJ2-1	CASSEFALGGYNEQFF	TGTGCCAGCAGCGAATTCGCCCTGGGGGGGTACAATGAGCAGTTCTTC
TRBV30	.	.	TRBJ2-7	CAWSDQGGDEQYF	TGTGCCTGGAGTGACCAAGGGGGGGACGAGCAGTACTTC
TRBV6-5	.	.	TRBJ1-6	CASSNLGKDSPLHF	TGTGCCAGCAGCAACTTGGGCAAGGATTCACCCCTCCACTTT
TRBV29-1	.	.	TRBJ2-5	CSVEGSLEETQYF	TGCAGCGTTGAAGGATCACTTGAAGAGACCCAGTACTTC
TRBV29-1	TRBD2	once	TRBJ2-3	CSVEGTSGRERDTQYF	TGCAGCGTTGAGGGGACTAGCGGGAGAGAGCGAGATACGCAGTATTTT
TRBV10-2	.	.	TRBJ2-7	CASSESIGDYEQYF	TGCGCCAGCAGTGAGTCGATCGGGGATTACGAGCAGTACTTC
TRBV5-1	TRBD1	.	TRBJ2-7	CASSLPGQGISSYEQYF	TGCGCCAGCAGCCTCCCGGGACAGGGAATCAGCTCCTACGAGCAGTACTTC
TRBV9	.	.	TRBJ2-7	CASSPGSNGGYEQYF	TGTGCCAGCAGCCCAGGGTCTAACGGAGGCTACGAGCAGTACTTC
TRBV7-6	TRBD1	.	TRBJ2-2	CASSLAEGQGTGELFF	TGTGCCAGCAGCTTAGCGGAGGGACAGGGCACCGGGGAGCTGTTTTTT
TRBV7-9	.	.	TRBJ1-3	CASSLDGSYSGNTIYF	TGTGCCAGCAGCTTAGACGGGTCCTACTCTGGAAACACCATATATTTT
TRBV5-1	TRBD1	once	TRBJ1-1	CASSTGTGGMNTEAFF	TGCGCCAGCAGCACTGGGACAGGGGGCATGAACACTGAAGCTTTCTTT
TRBV19	.	few	TRBJ2-6	CAVSYSGANVLTF	TGTGCCGTGTCCTACTCTGGGGCCAACGTCCTGACTTTC
TRBV7-6	.	.	TRBJ2-1	CASSGPASDNEQFF	TGTGCCAGCAGCGGGCCTGCCTCGGACAATGAGCAGTTCTTC
TRBV4-2	.	.	TRBJ2-1	CASSQETGSYNEQFF	TGTGCCAGCAGCCAAGAGACGGGGTCCTACAATGAGCAGTTCTTC
TRBV7-9	.	few	TRBJ2-5	CASHVQGQETQYF	TGTGCCAGCCACGTACAGGGACAAGAGACCCAGTACTTC
TRBV29-1	.	.	TRBJ2-1	CSVVVVGDEQFF	TGCAGCGTTGTAGTTGTTGGGGATGAGCAGTTCTTC
TRBV5-1	.	.	TRBJ1-1	CASSLASEAFF	TGCGCCAGCAGCTTGGCCAGTGAAGCTTTCTTT
TRBV30	.	once	TRBJ1-2	CAWTPDGKYGYTF	TGTGCCTGGACCCCGGACGGAAAGTATGGCTACACCTTC
TRBV23-1	TRBD1	.	TRBJ2-7	CASRGTVRDSGEQYF	TGCGCCAGCAGAGGGACAGTTAGAGATAGTGGCGAGCAGTACTTC
TRBV9	TRBD2	.	TRBJ2-1	CASSVEGRDEQFF	TGTGCCAGCAGCGTAGAGGGGAGGGATGAGCAGTTCTTC
TRBV7-3	TRBD2	.	TRBJ2-7	CASSLSATSWYEQYF	TGTGCCAGCAGCTTAAGTGCGACTAGCTGGTACGAGCAGTACTTC
TRBV6-1	.	.	TRBJ2-3	CASSQSGITDTQYF	TGTGCCAGCAGTCAGTCAGGTATCACAGATACGCAGTATTTT
TRBV29-1	.	.	TRBJ2-7	CSVEGETYEQYF	TGCAGCGTTGAAGGGGAAACCTACGAGCAGTACTTC
TRBV27	.	.	TRBJ1-5	CASSLLNQPQHF	TGTGCCAGCAGTTTACTCAATCAGCCCCAGCATTTT
TRBV27	TRBD2	.	TRBJ2-3	CASSDGLAGGPRDTQYF	TGTGCCAGCAGTGACGGACTAGCGGGAGGGCCGCGGGATACGCAGTATTTT
TRBV30	.	.	TRBJ2-1	CAWSVLVPGEQFF	TGTGCCTGGAGTGTACTCGTCCCGGGCGAGCAGTTCTTC
TRBV7-2	TRBD2	.	TRBJ2-7	CASSPTGLAGGEQYF	TGTGCCAGCAGTCCAACCGGGCTAGCGGGGGGCGAGCAGTACTTC
TRBV27	.	.	TRBJ1-2	CASRMTSDYGYTF	TGTGCCAGCAGGATGACATCGGACTATGGCTACACCTTC
TRBV27	.	.	TRBJ2-5	CASMGKETQYF	TGTGCCTCCATGGGGAAAGAGACCCAGTACTTC
TRBV6-1	TRBD2	.	TRBJ2-7	CASIDLGLAGTYEQYF	TGTGCCAGCATTGACCTTGGACTAGCGGGAACCTACGAGCAGTACTTC
TRBV29-1	TRBD2	once	TRBJ2-7	CSVEESGTGAYEQYF	TGCAGCGTTGAAGAAAGCGGGACGGGGGCCTACGAGCAGTACTTC
TRBV29-1	.	.	TRBJ1-1	CSVEVGTEAFF	TGCAGCGTTGAAGTGGGCACTGAAGCTTTCTTT
TRBV7-8	.	.	TRBJ2-5	CASSLALGGQETQYF	TGTGCCAGCAGCTTAGCGTTGGGGGGCCAAGAGACCCAGTACTTC
TRBV5-6	.	once	TRBJ2-5	CASSLSPVQETQYF	TGTGCCAGCAGCTTGTCGCCAGTCCAAGAGACCCAGTACTTC
TRBV7-9	.	.	TRBJ2-3	CASKIKRDTQYF	TGTGCCAGCAAGATCAAGAGAGATACGCAGTATTTT
TRBV30	.	once	TRBJ2-2	CAWSSGGAGTGELFF	TGTGCCTGGAGCTCTGGGGGCGCGGGCACCGGGGAGCTGTTTTTT
TRBV6-5	.	.	TRBJ2-7	CASSYTDEQYF	TGTGCCAGCAGTTACACCGACGAGCAGTACTTC
TRBV19	TRBD1	once	TRBJ1-1	CASSLRQGKGTEAFF	TGTGCCAGTAGTTTAAGACAGGGGAAGGGCACTGAAGCTTTCTTT
TRBV5-1	TRBD1	.	TRBJ2-3	CASSPGQGAGDTQYF	TGCGCCAGCAGCCCGGGACAGGGGGCGGGAGATACGCAGTATTTT
TRBV2	TRBD2	.	TRBJ2-7	CASSENLGGSYEQYF	TGTGCCAGCAGTGAAAACCTGGGGGGGTCCTACGAGCAGTACTTC
TRBV6-1	.	.	TRBJ1-1	CASSVYDSPVEAFF	TGTGCCAGCAGTGTTTATGACAGCCCAGTTGAAGCTTTCTTT
TRBV27	.	once	TRBJ1-1	CASSVSVVTEAFF	TGTGCCAGCAGTGTATCAGTAGTAACTGAAGCTTTCTTT
TRBV6-6	.	.	TRBJ2-2	CASSWGSNTGELFF	TGTGCCAGCAGTTGGGGGTCGAACACCGGGGAGCTGTTTTTT
TRBV10-1	TRBD2	.	TRBJ2-3	CASSESGLVGDTQYF	TGCGCCAGCAGTGAGTCGGGACTAGTTGGGGATACGCAGTATTTT
TRBV27	.	.	TRBJ2-7	CASSPTELYGQYF	TGTGCCAGCAGTCCCACGGAGCTCTACGGGCAGTACTTC
TRBV30	TRBD1	.	TRBJ2-7	CAWSFITGGSYEQYF	TGTGCCTGGAGTTTCATTACAGGGGGCTCCTACGAGCAGTACTTC